Listed here are 19 T cell receptor beta chains from one sample, sequenced in a study of T cell responses to AZD1222 COVID-19 vaccine. Measured with immunoSEQ multiplex PCR; TCRdb has only the in-frame clones, and not every one. The sample lists 120,000 or so clones; about nine tenths were seen once. The sequenced sample was peripheral blood, obtained on day 0 of AZD1222 vaccination. These TCRs come from an adult in good health.

The V gene is TRBV6-2 or TRBV6-3, the J gene TRBJ1-1; D perhaps matches TRBD1 (5 bases). Trimming stripped 5 bases from V and 4 bases from J, with 17 bases between. The CDR3 totals 15 residues. Germline V gene data show CDR1 as MNHEY and CDR2 as SVGEGT. CDR3 bases: TGTGCCAGCAGTCTACGGGGACTGGAGGGCACTGAAGCTTTCTTT. Translation gives CASSLRGLEGTEAFF.

This sequence joins TRBV28 and TRBJ1-1; D may be TRBD1 (5 bases). V was trimmed by 5 bases and J by 3 bases, leaving 16 bases between them. This CDR3 spans 15 amino acids. From germline, CDR1 is MDHEN and CDR2 SYDVKM. CDR3 loop: CASSGARNSYTEAFF. The CDR3 bases are TGTGCCAGCAGTGGGGCGCGGAACAGCTACACTGAAGCTTTCTTT.

The V gene is TRBV18, the J gene TRBJ1-4; 7 nucleotides line up with TRBD1. Germline V gene data show CDR1 as KGHSH and CDR2 as LQKENI. The CDR3 is 16 amino acids. J lost 4 bases, V lost 3 bases, and 8 bases had no gene match. CDR3 amino acids: CASSPPNRGNNEKLFF. The DNA for the CDR3 is TGTGCCAGCTCACCCCCTAACAGGGGCAATAATGAAAAACTGTTTTTT.

The chain joins TRBV5-1 to TRBJ1-2, with 9 bases matching TRBD1. Trimming removed 0 bases from V and 8 bases from J; junction bases left unmatched: 5. The CDR3 loop spans 14 amino acids. Germline CDR1 SGHRS, CDR2 YFSETQ. The CDR3 reads CASSLEGQGGGYTF. Written as DNA, the CDR3 is TGCGCCAGCAGCTTGGAGGGACAGGGTGGAGGCTACACCTTC.

This chain uses TRBV28 with TRBJ1-1; TRBD1 matches 7 bases. This CDR3 contains 15 residues. CDR1 MDHEN and CDR2 SYDVKM come from the germline V gene. The V segment lost 6 bases and the J segment 1 base; nucleotides outside the gene matches: 8. CDR3 in amino acids: CASRPWRQGNTEAFF. The CDR3 bases are TGTGCCAGCAGACCCTGGAGACAGGGGAACACTGAAGCTTTCTTT.

The chain uses TRBV7-2 and TRBJ2-3, with D possibly matching TRBD2 (6 bases). Trimming pared 8 bases from V and 6 bases from J, leaving 18 bases between. Per the germline V gene, CDR1 is SGHTA and CDR2 is FQGNSA. CDR3 length: 14 amino acids. This CDR3 reads CASGPYGAGDTQYF. The CDR3 nucleotides read TGTGCCAGCGGCCCATACGGGGCGGGGGATACGCAGTATTTT.

Only one count was recorded for this clone. The chain couples TRBV4-1 to TRBJ2-3; D ambiguous. This CDR3 has 16 amino acids. Trimming cost V 0 bases and J 0 bases, with 10 bases left between them. Germline CDR1 is MGHRA and CDR2 is YSYEKL. The CDR3 nucleotides are TGCGCCAGCAGCCAAGAACTGGGGAAAAGCACAGATACGCAGTATTTT. Amino acid sequence: CASSQELGKSTDTQYF.

This clone has more than one count but fewer than ten. The chain recombines TRBV3-1 (or the pseudogene TRBV3-2) with TRBJ2-2, with TRBD2 matching 9 bases. The V gene's germline CDR1 is LGHDT and CDR2 YNNKEL (reference sequence). The V and J ends lost 5 bases and 5 bases, in that order; junction bases with no gene match: 9. The CDR3 runs 16 residues. CDR3 residues: CASSFPGTSYTGELFF. CDR3 nucleotide sequence: TGTGCCAGCAGCTTTCCCGGGACTAGCTATACCGGGGAGCTGTTTTTT.

The genes are TRBV7-3 and TRBJ1-4, with TRBD1 as a possible D gene (6 bases). V shed 5 bases and J shed 3 bases, with 25 bases lying between them. Germline V gene data show CDR1 as SGHTA and CDR2 as FQGTGA. The CDR3 totals 19 residues. The CDR3 loop reads CASSRNPLGAGASNEKLFF. The DNA of the CDR3 is TGTGCCAGCAGCCGAAACCCCCTGGGCGCAGGGGCGTCTAATGAAAAACTGTTTTTT. Complete variable domain (other parts from reference TRBV7-3 and TRBJ1-4): GAGVSQTPSNKVTEKGKYVELRCDPISGHTALYWYRQSLGQGPEFLIYFQGTGAADDSGLPNDRFFAVRPEGSVSTLKIQRTERGDSAVYLCASSRNPLGAGASNEKLFFGSGTQLSVL.

The rearrangement links TRBV19 to TRBJ1-2; 9 bases agree with TRBD1. The CDR3 covers 14 residues. CDR1 LNHDA and CDR2 SQIVND come from the germline V gene (reference sequence). J gave up 1 base and V 7 bases, and 4 bases lay outside the gene matches. In DNA, the CDR3 is TGTGCCAGTACCCTGGGACAGGGTAACTATGGCTACACCTTC. As protein: CASTLGQGNYGYTF. The variable domain in full, with the rest retrieved from reference TRBV19 and TRBJ1-2, is DGGITQSPKYLFRKEGQNVTLSCEQNLNHDAMYWYRQDPGQGLRLIYYSQIVNDFQKGDIAEGYSVSREKKESFPLTVTSAQKNPTAFYLCASTLGQGNYGYTFGSGTRLTVV.

The rearrangement links TRBV4-2 to TRBJ2-1, with TRBD1 matching over 9 bases. V was pared by 3 bases and J by 6 bases, with 9 bases of the junction left unmatched. The germline V gene encodes CDR1 LGHNA and CDR2 YNFKEQ. The CDR3 spans 16 residues. CDR3 residues: CASSQPTGQGSNEQFF. CDR3 bases: TGTGCCAGCAGCCAGCCCACGGGACAGGGTAGCAATGAGCAGTTCTTC.

The J gene is TRBJ1-5, the V gene TRBV3-1 (or the pseudogene TRBV3-2); a weak D match, TRBD1 (5 bases). Germline V gene lookup returns CDR1 LGHDT and CDR2 YNNKEL (reference sequence). The CDR3 is 15 residues long. The V end lost 5 bases, the J end lost 9 bases, and 20 bases lay between the germline ends. CDR3 region: CASSSGANPVLPQHF. The CDR3 coding sequence is TGTGCCAGCAGCTCCGGGGCCAACCCCGTTCTGCCCCAGCATTTT.

In DNA form, the CDR3 reads TGTGCCAGCAGCCGGACAGGGGGGGACGAGCAGTACTTC. It yields the protein CASSRTGGDEQYF. The chain joins TRBV5-6 to TRBJ2-7; 10 nucleotides line up with TRBD1. CDR1 and CDR2 from the germline V gene are SGHDT and YYEEEE. The J segment lost 5 bases and the V segment lost 4 bases, leaving 3 bases of the junction unmatched. CDR3 length: 13 residues.

This clone was observed a handful of times. This rearrangement joins TRBV21-1 to TRBJ1-4. TRBV21-1 has pseudogene status. There are 15 residues in the CDR3. The CDR3, as DNA: TGTGCCAGCAGCAAAGAGGGGCGGGGGTTTTTGAAACTGTTTTTT. Amino acid sequence: CASSKEGRGFLKLFF.

The chain links TRBV7-2 to TRBJ1-1; no clear D. Per germline, CDR1 SGHTA and CDR2 FQGNSA. The CDR3 length is 13 residues. Trimming cost V 2 bases and J 10 bases, with 14 bases left between them. Here the CDR3 DNA reads TGTGCCAGCAGCTTACCATCGGGCGCGGGAGCTTTCTTT. This codes for CASSLPSGAGAFF.

This chain joins TRBV7-3 and TRBJ2-5; TRBD1 might be the D (5 bases). The length of the CDR3 is 13 residues. V was shortened by 5 bases and J by 2 bases, with 9 bases between the two germline ends. Germline V gene data show CDR1 as SGHTA and CDR2 as FQGTGA. The CDR3 DNA reads TGTGCCAGCAGCAAGGGGCCGCAAGAGACCCAGTACTTC. Its translation is CASSKGPQETQYF.

This clone has a single count. The genes are TRBV5-8 and TRBJ1-1; TRBD1 aligns across 9 bases. The junction had 8 bases not matched to a gene; V was cut back by 4 bases and J by 4 bases. The CDR3 loop spans 15 amino acids. Germline loops: CDR1 SGHTS, CDR2 YDEGEE. DNA for the CDR3: TGTGCCAGCAGCCAGGACAGGGGATGGATCACTGAAGCTTTCTTT. As protein: CASSQDRGWITEAFF.

The rearrangement uses TRBV28 and TRBJ1-1; D is perhaps TRBD1 (5 bases). From germline, CDR1 is MDHEN and CDR2 SYDVKM. The CDR3 runs 12 residues. The V gene lost 9 bases and the J gene lost 5 bases, with 13 bases spanning the gap. CDR3 in amino acids: CASGTRATEAFF. In DNA form, the CDR3 reads TGTGCCAGTGGGACGCGGGCTACTGAAGCTTTCTTT.

This sequence joins TRBV10-3 and TRBJ1-4; D remains ambiguous. Germline assignment: CDR1 ENHRY and CDR2 SYGVKD. The CDR3 covers 13 residues. Trimming cost V 6 bases and J 5 bases, with 10 bases left between them. The CDR3 spells CAIRSGLNEKLFF. The DNA of the CDR3 is TGTGCCATCAGGTCAGGCCTCAATGAAAAACTGTTTTTT.